The entry below describes one T cell receptor beta chain. In the authors' methods: Reference gene primer amplification gave nucleated cell count estimates. Profiled with immunoSEQ multiplex PCR; TCRdb holds only in-frame clones, not every one. The D gene and trimming were derived from the DNA, and the V and J assignments and clone size from that table. The sample records roughly 110,000 clones, approximately 81% being singletons. The CDR3 is 14 amino acids. This sample was taken from a study of blood T cell repertoires in COVID-19. Study-level background: Samples representing acute and convalescent COVID-19 were sourced from the United States, Italy and Spain. Nucleic acid was either cDNA or gDNA, and it came from T cells, B-cell-depleted T cells, or PBMCs.

The chain recombines TRBV21-1 with TRBJ1-2; TRBD1 is the table's D call and was not checked against the DNA. TRBV21-1 corresponds to a pseudogene. This clonotype was obtained from a man in his forties or fifties with acute or convalescent COVID-19. The sample consisted of peripheral blood. CDR3 in amino acids: CASSKFGQGYGYTF. The CDR3 region has the DNA TGTGCCAGCAGCAAATTCGGGCAGGGCTATGGCTACACCTTC.